One TCR beta chain is described in this entry. This CDR3 comprises 13 residues. Trimming removed 0 bases from V and 8 bases from J, with 8 bases in between. Germline CDR1 reads LGHNA; CDR2 reads YSLEER. The sample is drawn from a study of beta chain features in type 1 diabetes. Investigators reverse transcribed all isolated RNA, so they sequenced expressed TCRB transcripts. Here immunoSEQ multiplex PCR was the method, and the copy in TCRdb shows in-frame clones only, minus some. The data contain under 250,000 clones, approximately 10% of them singletons. Via the markers CD45RO/CCR7/CD25/CD127/CD95/CD27, stem cell-like memory, regulatory, central memory and naive CD4+ cells were sorted. All sorted populations exceeded 95% purity.

The TCR comes from a young man in good health. Material for sequencing was central memory CD4+ T cells from blood. The rearrangement links TRBV4-3 to TRBJ2-1; D is unclear. The CDR3 spells CASSQEVFYEQFF. For the CDR3, the DNA is TGCGCCAGCAGCCAAGAGGTTTTTTATGAGCAGTTCTTC.